This T cell receptor beta chain was captured by sequencing in a study of cytomegalovirus exposure and HLA in healthy donors. Vbeta (60) and Jbeta (13) primers were used in the PCR. Only in-frame clones appear in the TCRdb table, and some are missing; sequencing was by immunoSEQ multiplex PCR. The sample has more than 85,000 clones, roughly 69% seen once. Note on this clone: The target antigen is unknown.

The trim removed 4 bases at V and 9 bases at J, leaving 14 bases unmatched. CDR3 size: 16 residues. CDR1 LNHDA and CDR2 SQIVND come from the germline V gene (reference sequence). Overall study findings and caveats: TCR beta V- and J-gene trimming, according to a later analysis, was linked to a missense DCLRE1C variant. In an earlier analysis, about 90% or about 30%: the productive usage of most TCR beta V segments. It was taken for granted in presence/absence analyses that sequencing depth across donors was roughly uniform. Published work reported that the classifier diagnosed cytomegalovirus status with high specificity and sensitivity.

This receptor was obtained from a woman younger than 45 in good health and CMV-seronegative. J is TRBJ2-1 and V is TRBV19; 8 bases are shared with TRBD1. Sample: PBMCs. This chain's CDR3 is CASSTRQGMATSEQFF. As DNA, the CDR3 is TGTGCCAGTAGTACACGACAGGGGATGGCTACCAGTGAGCAGTTCTTC.